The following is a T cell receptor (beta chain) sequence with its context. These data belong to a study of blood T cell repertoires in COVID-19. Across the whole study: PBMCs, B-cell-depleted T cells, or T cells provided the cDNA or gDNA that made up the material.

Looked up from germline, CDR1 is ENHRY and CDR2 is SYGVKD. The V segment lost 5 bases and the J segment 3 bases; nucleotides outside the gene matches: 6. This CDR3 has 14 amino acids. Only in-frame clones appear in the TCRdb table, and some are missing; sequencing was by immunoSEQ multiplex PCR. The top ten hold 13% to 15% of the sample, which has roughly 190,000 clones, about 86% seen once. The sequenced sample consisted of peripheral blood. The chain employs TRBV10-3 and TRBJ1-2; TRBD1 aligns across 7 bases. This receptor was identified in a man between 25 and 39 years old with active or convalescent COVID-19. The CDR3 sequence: CAISRQGTDYGYTF. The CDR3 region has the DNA TGTGCCATCAGTAGACAGGGAACGGACTATGGCTACACCTTC.